This T cell receptor beta chain derives from a study of cytomegalovirus exposure and HLA in healthy donors. Study findings and constraints: There were some public TCRs occurring in many donors, but most TCR sequences were rare. Diagnosis of cytomegalovirus status made by the classifier reportedly showed high specificity and sensitivity. Confirmation was obtained in vitro that a few CMV-associated chains are specific for CMV antigens.

TCRdb's table, derived via immunoSEQ multiplex PCR, lists solely in-frame clones and lacks some. The sample yields 78,000 or so clones, about 96% seen once. The V end lost 4 bases, the J end lost 8 bases, and 14 bases lay between the germline ends. The CDR3 is 13 residues long. Germline CDR1 and CDR2: SEHNR and FQNEAQ (reference sequence). Concerning this clone: As yet, its antigen is unknown.

The clonotype originates from a man aged 18-30 years in good health and CMV-seropositive. The sample comprised PBMCs. The chain combines TRBV7-9 with TRBJ1-2; D perhaps matches TRBD1 (5 bases). The CDR3 coding sequence is TGTGCCAGCAGCTCTGATCAGGGTTCGGGCTACACCTTC. Residues: CASSSDQGSGYTF.